Listed below are T cell receptor beta chains from one sample, sequenced in a study of cytomegalovirus exposure and HLA in healthy donors. Profiled with immunoSEQ multiplex PCR; TCRdb holds only in-frame clones, not every one. The sample lists more than 150,000 clones, approximately 80% occurring once. The sample consisted of PBMCs. The receptors were gathered from a girl aged 2 to 10 in good health and CMV-seropositive. The conserved cysteine and the conserved F or W are not part of the CDR3 here. Only part of the rows carry a size: once, few, many, or a class if the clone is expanded.

v_gene	abundance	j_gene	CDR3aa
TRBV30	.	TRBJ1-2	AWSPRQTYYGYT
TRBV7-9	few	TRBJ1-1	ASSFNGQWNTEAF
TRBV6-1	.	TRBJ1-1	ASIWGRSTEAF
TRBV28	.	.	ASSALSYEQY
TRBV5-5	.	TRBJ2-5	ASSLVRGQGETQY
TRBV7-3	.	TRBJ2-3	ASSSGTSGYKSDTQY
TRBV6-1	.	TRBJ2-5	ASNYASGYQETQY
TRBV2	few	TRBJ1-2	ASRDSGDLEGYT
TRBV9	.	TRBJ2-7	ASSVTSTSGYEQY
TRBV30	once	TRBJ2-5	AGSVRGETQY
TRBV5-1	.	TRBJ2-2	ASSLSGRADGELF
TRBV5-6	.	TRBJ1-2	ASSSTTGGIYGYT
TRBV27	.	TRBJ2-2	ASSIGGAGELF
TRBV9	.	TRBJ2-1	ASSVVPGLGANEQF
TRBV11-3	.	TRBJ2-7	ASSRSGSVHEQY
TRBV9	.	TRBJ2-1	ASSATPLALALTYNEQF
TRBV7-3	few	TRBJ2-1	ASSLQGSGNEQF
TRBV30	.	TRBJ2-1	AWSVWGDNEQF
TRBV2	.	TRBJ2-4	ASSGSGPSNIQY
TRBV6-5	.	TRBJ1-2	ASSYELYYGYT
TRBV19	.	TRBJ2-1	ATAKTGSNEQF
TRBV10-3	.	TRBJ1-3	AISDGLGSGNTIY
TRBV6-1	.	TRBJ1-2	ASSGDFKGAGGYT
TRBV5-5	.	TRBJ2-5	ASSRPGTSDQETQY
TRBV5-1	.	TRBJ2-6	ASSLGTSLSGANVLT
TRBV5-5	.	TRBJ2-1	ASSLGLAVSYNEQF
TRBV14	.	TRBJ2-3	ASSRTSGRTDTQY
TRBV11-3	.	TRBJ2-3	ASSLRQGSYGTDTQY
TRBV19	.	TRBJ1-1	ALKPGGLLEPNTEAF
TRBV2	.	TRBJ2-3	ASPPPEGASADTQY
TRBV11-1	few	TRBJ2-7	ASSLAILQGRGGEQY
TRBV6-1	few	TRBJ1-2	ASSRGTYYGYT